Presented here are 30 T cell receptor beta chains from one specimen sequenced in a study of blood T cell repertoires in COVID-19. The data were produced by immunoSEQ multiplex PCR, yet TCRdb's version contains in-frame clones alone and is incomplete. The sample comprises about 220,000 clones, more than 80% of which are singletons, and around 3.8% rests with the top ten. Sequencing input: PBMCs or T cells enriched from blood (not recorded which). The receptors here all came from a middle-aged woman with acute COVID-19.

This clone was seen a few times. The chain recombines TRBV3-1 (or the pseudogene TRBV3-2) with TRBJ1-6, with D perhaps TRBD1 (6 bases). In germline, CDR1 is LGHDT, CDR2 YNNKEL (reference sequence). This CDR3 is 15 amino acids long. Trimming took 1 base from V and 10 from J, leaving 14 bases between them. The DNA of the CDR3 is TGTGCCAGCAGCCAAGGAACAGGGAGAGGGTCACCCCTCCACTTT. Its translation is CASSQGTGRGSPLHF.

The chain has TRBV3-1 (or the pseudogene TRBV3-2) and TRBJ1-3, with TRBD1 matching over 10 bases. The junction had 8 bases not matched to a gene; V was cut back by 1 base and J by 2 bases. Germline CDR1 LGHDT, CDR2 YNNKEL (reference sequence). The CDR3 spans 18 residues. CDR3 in DNA: TGTGCCAGCAGCCAAGTCCTCTCCGGGACAGGGGCTGGAAACACCATATATTTT. The encoded protein is CASSQVLSGTGAGNTIYF.

This chain links TRBV19 with TRBJ2-5; D remains ambiguous. Germline V gene data show CDR1 as LNHDA and CDR2 as SQIVND (reference sequence). Trimming left V 0 bases short and J 7 bases short, with 12 bases between. The CDR3 totals 14 residues. CDR3 nucleotide sequence: TGTGCCAGTAGTATAGATCTACGGCCGGGGACCCAGTACTTC. This codes for CASSIDLRPGTQYF. Supplemented by reference TRBV19 and TRBJ2-5, the full variable domain reads DGGITQSPKYLFRKEGQNVTLSCEQNLNHDAMYWYRQDPGQGLRLIYYSQIVNDFQKGDIAEGYSVSREKKESFPLTVTSAQKNPTAFYLCASSIDLRPGTQYFGPGTRLLVL.

This chain links TRBV7-3 with TRBJ1-3; D remains unclear. CDR1 and CDR2 from the germline V gene are SGHTA and FQGTGA. Deletions cut 1 base from V and 4 bases from J, with 14 bases between. This CDR3 has 16 residues. The CDR3 DNA sequence: TGTGCCAGCAGCTTAAGTTCCCCAGGTTCCGGAAACACCATATATTTT. Amino acids: CASSLSSPGSGNTIYF.

The chain links TRBV11-2 to TRBJ2-3, with a tentative D call TRBD1 (6 bases). The germline V gene encodes CDR1 SGHAT and CDR2 FQNNGV. The CDR3 runs to 16 residues. The ends were cut back, 0 bases at V and 0 bases at J, with 10 bases in the middle. CDR3 sequence reads: CASSLEGTTSTDTQYF. CDR3 in DNA: TGTGCCAGCAGCTTAGAAGGGACAACGAGCACAGATACGCAGTATTTT.

The gene calls are TRBV24-1 and TRBJ2-1, with TRBD1 as a possible D gene (7 bases). CDR3 length equals 17 residues. The V end lost 0 bases, the J end lost 1 base, and 12 bases lay between the germline ends. CDR1 KGHDR and CDR2 SFDVKD come from the germline V gene. The CDR3 is CATSDLSPGGSYNEQFF. The DNA for the CDR3 is TGTGCCACCAGTGATTTGAGTCCAGGGGGGTCCTACAATGAGCAGTTCTTC.

This clone was seen a single time. The CDR3 coding sequence is TGTGCCAGCGAACAAGGACAGCTTCGCACAGATACGCAGTATTTT. Translation: CASEQGQLRTDTQYF. The chain is built from TRBV3-1 (or the pseudogene TRBV3-2) and TRBJ2-3; a possible D gene is TRBD1 (6 bases). The CDR3 spans 15 residues. Looked up from germline, CDR1 is LGHDT and CDR2 is YNNKEL (reference sequence). The V end was cut by 8 bases, the J end by 1 base, with 16 bases between.

The chain employs TRBV5-5 and TRBJ1-5; D may be TRBD1 (6 bases). V shed 1 base and J shed 0 bases, with 11 bases lying between them. Germline V gives CDR1 SGHKS, CDR2 YYEKEE (reference sequence). CDR3 length equals 16 residues. CDR3 nucleotides: TGTGCCAGCAGCTTGTGGGACACCTATAGCAATCAGCCCCAGCATTTT. Its protein is CASSLWDTYSNQPQHF.

This CDR3 reads CASSSLRQGAHNSPLHF. In nucleotides, the CDR3 is TGTGCCAGCAGCTCCCTCCGACAGGGGGCCCATAATTCACCCCTCCACTTT. The rearrangement joins TRBV5-8 to TRBJ1-6; 10 nucleotides match TRBD1. Germline values: CDR1 SGHTS, CDR2 YDEGEE. The CDR3 covers 17 residues. V dropped 3 bases and J dropped 5; count of bases not matched to a gene: 8.

The chain is built from TRBV3-1 (or the pseudogene TRBV3-2) and TRBJ1-1, with D perhaps matching TRBD1 (5 bases). The germline V gene has CDR1 LGHDT and CDR2 YNNKEL (reference sequence). The CDR3 contains 14 residues. V lost 0 bases to trimming and J lost 6 bases, with 11 bases between them. The CDR3 DNA is TGTGCCAGCAGCCAAGATCACATAGGGGCTGAAGCTTTCTTT. Protein: CASSQDHIGAEAFF.

J is TRBJ1-5 and V is TRBV12-3 or TRBV12-4; no firm D call. V was clipped by 3 bases and J by 4 bases, with 7 bases between them. The CDR3 sequence is 13 residues long. In DNA form, the CDR3 reads TGTGCCAGCAGTTTCAGCGGGAATCAGCCCCAGCATTTT. Translated, it gives CASSFSGNQPQHF.

The V call is TRBV19, the J call TRBJ1-1, with D possibly TRBD1 on 6 matching bases. Germline V gene lookup returns CDR1 LNHDA and CDR2 SQIVND (reference sequence). Trimming pared 6 bases from V and 1 base from J, leaving 18 bases between. The CDR3 totals 16 residues. In DNA form, the CDR3 reads TGTGCCAGTAGAGCCTACTCCGGGACACAGAACACTGAAGCTTTCTTT. Translating gives CASRAYSGTQNTEAFF.

The chain recombines TRBV27 with TRBJ1-1; the match to TRBD1 covers 8 bases. Looked up from germline, CDR1 is MNHEY and CDR2 is SMNVEV (reference sequence). CDR3 length: 15 residues. The ends lost 4 bases at V and 5 bases at J; junction bases unmatched: 9. The CDR3 nucleotides are TGTGCCAGCAGTTGGCAGACAGGGGTAAGGACTGAAGCTTTCTTT. Protein: CASSWQTGVRTEAFF.

This chain links TRBV9 with TRBJ2-3; tentatively, D is TRBD1 (5 bases). CDR3 size: 16 residues. From germline, CDR1 is SGDLS and CDR2 YYNGEE. Trimming removed 3 bases at V and 3 bases at J, with 17 bases between. The CDR3 spells CASSASSGQGTDTQYF. The CDR3 DNA sequence: TGTGCCAGCAGCGCCAGCTCAGGGCAAGGAACAGATACGCAGTATTTT.

The chain joins TRBV12-5 to TRBJ1-6; the D gene is possibly TRBD1 (6 bases). Trimming pared 8 bases from V and 9 bases from J, leaving 14 bases between. This CDR3 has 13 residues. Looked up from germline, CDR1 is LGHNT and CDR2 is FRNRAP. The CDR3 spells CASQTGPGSPLHF. CDR3 DNA: TGTGCTAGTCAAACAGGGCCTGGTTCACCCCTCCACTTT.

V and J are TRBV3-1 (or the pseudogene TRBV3-2) and TRBJ1-1, with D perhaps matching TRBD1 (5 bases). V was shortened by 1 base and J by 9 bases, with 15 bases between the two germline ends. The CDR3 has 14 residues. Germline loops: CDR1 LGHDT, CDR2 YNNKEL (reference sequence). The CDR3 region is CASSQGGDRGKAFF. CDR3 bases: TGTGCCAGCAGCCAAGGAGGTGATCGGGGGAAAGCTTTCTTT.

The rearrangement links TRBV30 to TRBJ1-5; D gene uncertain. CDR3 length: 14 amino acids. The V and J ends lost 2 bases and 6 bases respectively, with 14 bases between them. CDR1 and CDR2 from the germline V gene are GTSNPN and SVGIG (reference sequence). The CDR3 reads CAWSFKGSGQPQHF. The DNA of the CDR3 is TGTGCCTGGAGTTTTAAGGGAAGCGGTCAGCCCCAGCATTTT. Combining the CDR3 with reference TRBV30 and TRBJ1-5 gives the whole variable domain SQTIHQWPATLVQPVGSPLSLECTVEGTSNPNLYWYRQAAGRGLQLLFYSVGIGQISSEVPQNLSASRPQDRQFILSSKKLLLSDSGFYLCAWSFKGSGQPQHFGDGTRLSIL.

The chain carries TRBV27 and TRBJ2-1; the match to TRBD2 covers 9 bases. The length of the CDR3 is 19 residues. Germline V gives CDR1 MNHEY, CDR2 SMNVEV (reference sequence). The V and J ends lost 5 bases and 4 bases, in that order; junction bases with no gene match: 18. CDR3 DNA: TGTGCCAGCAGTCCCCGCCCGGGAGCGGGGGGCCGATTTTACAATGAGCAGTTCTTC. It codes for CASSPRPGAGGRFYNEQFF.

J is TRBJ1-1 and V is TRBV2, with TRBD1 matching 7 bases. With V trimmed by 6 bases and J by 1 base, 14 bases remained unmatched. Germline V gene sequence: CDR1 SNHLY, CDR2 FYNNEI. The CDR3 loop spans 17 amino acids. For the CDR3, the DNA is TGTGCCAGCAGCCCCCTGGGTATCTACAGGGGGAACACTGAAGCTTTCTTT. Translated: CASSPLGIYRGNTEAFF. The variable domain in full, completed from reference TRBV2 and TRBJ1-1, reads EPEVTQTPSHQVTQMGQEVILRCVPISNHLYFYWYRQILGQKVEFLVSFYNNEISEKSEIFDDQFSVERPDGSNFTLKIRSTKLEDSAMYFCASSPLGIYRGNTEAFFGQGTRLTVV.

V and J are TRBV2 and TRBJ2-1; tentative D call: TRBD1 (6 bases). This CDR3 region has 15 residues. From germline, CDR1 is SNHLY and CDR2 FYNNEI. V lost 2 bases and J 1 base, leaving 9 bases between the germline ends. For the CDR3, the DNA is TGTGCCAGCAGTGAACTCCAGGGGTCCTACAATGAGCAGTTCTTC. Residues: CASSELQGSYNEQFF.

This clone was seen more than once but under ten times. The V gene is TRBV24-1, the J gene TRBJ2-7; 9 bases fit TRBD1. The CDR3 sequence is 17 residues long. Trimming cost V 4 bases and J 0 bases; bases outside gene matches: 9. The germline CDR1 and CDR2 sequences are KGHDR and SFDVKD. In DNA form, the CDR3 reads TGTGCCACCAGTGACAAACTACAGGGGGCTAGCTCCTACGAGCAGTACGTC. Translation gives CATSDKLQGASSYEQYV.

In its sample, this clone was seen once. This chain joins TRBV6-4 and TRBJ1-1, with D perhaps TRBD1 (6 bases). This CDR3 has 13 amino acids. V shed 8 bases and J shed 2 bases, with 12 bases lying between them. Germline CDR1 is MRHNA and CDR2 is SNTAGT. The chain's CDR3 is CASRQETNTEAFF. CDR3 in DNA: TGTGCCAGCCGACAGGAGACAAACACTGAAGCTTTCTTT.

The chain employs TRBV2 and TRBJ1-6, with D possibly TRBD1 on 6 matching bases. The V and J ends lost 6 bases and 0 bases respectively, with 12 bases between them. This CDR3 is built from 16 residues. Germline V gene data show CDR1 as SNHLY and CDR2 as FYNNEI. CDR3 sequence: CASRDSLSSYNSPLHF. In nucleotides, the CDR3 is TGTGCCAGCAGGGACAGCTTGAGCTCCTATAATTCACCCCTCCACTTT. Supplemented by reference TRBV2 and TRBJ1-6, the full variable domain reads EPEVTQTPSHQVTQMGQEVILRCVPISNHLYFYWYRQILGQKVEFLVSFYNNEISEKSEIFDDQFSVERPDGSNFTLKIRSTKLEDSAMYFCASRDSLSSYNSPLHFGNGTRLTVT.

This clone was seen just once. The genes are TRBV5-1 and TRBJ1-2; D unresolved. The CDR3 is 14 residues long. Germline V CDR1 and CDR2: SGHRS, YFSETQ. V gave up 5 bases and J gave up 4 bases, with 15 bases separating them. CDR3 residues: CASSIGSEGYGYTF. The CDR3 DNA reads TGCGCCAGCAGTATCGGCTCTGAGGGCTATGGCTACACCTTC.

This clone was seen just once. The chain joins TRBV19 to TRBJ1-3; D is unresolved. CDR3 length: 13 amino acids. The V end lost 6 bases, the J end lost 0 bases, and 6 bases lay between the germline ends. CDR1 and CDR2 from the germline V gene are LNHDA and SQIVND (reference sequence). The CDR3 DNA is TGTGCCAGTAGCCAAAACTCTGGAAACACCATATATTTT. Protein product: CASSQNSGNTIYF.

The chain links TRBV3-1 (or the pseudogene TRBV3-2) to TRBJ2-7, with a weak D call TRBD1 (5 bases). The CDR3 has 16 amino acids. Germline loops: CDR1 LGHDT, CDR2 YNNKEL (reference sequence). V was pared by 4 bases and J by 4 bases, with 20 bases between. CDR3 nucleotides: TGTGCCAGCAGCCTAGAGGACACAAACCGCCGTTACGAGCAGTACTTC. This translates into CASSLEDTNRRYEQYF.

This clone showed up just once. The CDR3 is CASSLPTGSRTDTQYF. CDR3 in DNA: TGTGCCAGCAGCTTGCCGACAGGGTCCCGCACAGATACGCAGTATTTT. The rearrangement joins TRBV5-4 to TRBJ2-3; 7 bases match TRBD1. This CDR3 spans 16 amino acids. The junction had 6 bases not matched to a gene; V was cut back by 1 base and J by 1 base. In germline, CDR1 is SGHNT, CDR2 YYREEE (reference sequence).

V is TRBV2 and J is TRBJ1-2; the D gene is possibly TRBD1 (5 bases). V was trimmed by 8 bases and J by 8 bases, leaving 12 bases between them. Germline V gene lookup returns CDR1 SNHLY and CDR2 FYNNEI. The CDR3 is made up of 11 amino acids. CDR3 bases: TGTGCCAGCCGGGGGAATAGAGGCTACACCTTC. Its protein product is CASRGNRGYTF.

Here the CDR3 reads CASSDVASQGTYTF. CDR3 coding DNA: TGTGCCAGCAGTGATGTCGCGTCCCAGGGGACCTACACCTTC. The gene calls are TRBV2 and TRBJ1-2, with D possibly TRBD1 on 6 matching bases. Trimming took 3 bases from V and 10 from J, leaving 18 bases between them. Per the germline V gene, CDR1 is SNHLY and CDR2 is FYNNEI. This CDR3 has 14 amino acids. Supplemented by reference TRBV2 and TRBJ1-2, the full variable domain reads EPEVTQTPSHQVTQMGQEVILRCVPISNHLYFYWYRQILGQKVEFLVSFYNNEISEKSEIFDDQFSVERPDGSNFTLKIRSTKLEDSAMYFCASSDVASQGTYTFGSGTRLTVV.

CDR3 DNA: TGTGCCAGCAGGGCAACAGGGGGCACAGATACGCAGTATTTT. Amino acids: CASRATGGTDTQYF. The chain carries TRBV27 and TRBJ2-3; 7 bases are a match to TRBD1. CDR3 length equals 14 residues. Germline CDR1 MNHEY, CDR2 SMNVEV (reference sequence). The V and J ends lost 6 bases and 1 base, in that order; junction bases with no gene match: 4.